These 28 T cell receptor beta chains were all obtained from the same sample, sequenced in a study of blood T cell repertoires in COVID-19 (dated by TCRdb to 2020 to 2022). The library was generated by the immunoSEQ multiplex PCR assay. Drawn from immuneACCESS, this table holds only the in-frame rearrangements with V and J called that TCRdb kept. Clones are partly lost; checked studies trace under half to an unresolved V gene and leave the rest unexplained. The sample table holds around 150,000 clones, of which around 81% were seen once. The leading ten clones occupy approximately 11% of the sample. The sequenced sample was peripheral blood. Source of these receptors: a man aged 55 to 69 with active or convalescent COVID-19.

In the case of this clone: Lacking the conserved final phenylalanine or tryptophan, this CDR3 likely reflects a read error. The limits of the CDR3 on the DNA are not certain, so only TCRdb's listed CDR3 is given. The chain recombines TRBV5-6 with TRBJ2-3; the table's D call TRBD1 went unverified against the DNA. Looked up from germline, CDR1 is SGHDT and CDR2 is YYEEEE. The CDR3 length is 10 residues, termini included. The CDR3 here is CATRGGDRVL.

The gene calls are TRBV11-2 and TRBJ1-4; tentatively, D is TRBD1 (6 bases). Germline CDR1 and CDR2: SGHAT and FQNNGV. The CDR3 length is 14 residues. Trimming pared 3 bases from V and 7 bases from J, leaving 12 bases between. The CDR3 reads CASSLGASFEKLFF. CDR3 DNA: TGTGCCAGCAGCTTGGGGGCCTCGTTTGAAAAACTGTTTTTT.

The chain combines TRBV11-1 with TRBJ2-1; tentative D call: TRBD2 (6 bases). The CDR3 has 15 amino acids. Looked up from germline, CDR1 is SGHAT and CDR2 is FQDESV (reference sequence). V was shortened by 4 bases and J by 5 bases, with 15 bases between the two germline ends. The CDR3 nucleotides read TGTGCCAGCAGCTACGGGACTGACCCTCACAATGAGCAGTTCTTC. Translation: CASSYGTDPHNEQFF.

This chain links TRBV19 with TRBJ2-1, with D perhaps matching TRBD1 (5 bases). This CDR3 region has 12 residues. Germline V gives CDR1 LNHDA, CDR2 SQIVND (reference sequence). V lost 6 bases, J lost 8 bases, and 11 bases lay in between. The CDR3 reads CASREGADEQFF. The CDR3 bases are TGTGCCAGTAGGGAAGGGGCAGATGAGCAGTTCTTC.

The chain links TRBV19 to TRBJ2-1; TRBD1 is a possible D gene (6 bases). From germline, CDR1 is LNHDA and CDR2 SQIVND (reference sequence). This CDR3 contains 16 residues. V lost 3 bases, J lost 7 bases, and 19 bases lay in between. The CDR3 sequence: CASSIRGTLGLNEQFF. The CDR3 DNA reads as TGTGCCAGTAGTATCAGGGGTACGTTAGGGTTAAATGAGCAGTTCTTC.

The V call is TRBV2, the J call TRBJ1-5; TRBD1 agrees at 7 bases. After removal of 0 bases from V and 4 bases from J, the junction contained 0 bases not matched to a gene. Germline CDR1 SNHLY, CDR2 FYNNEI. The CDR3 has 14 amino acids. CDR3 nucleotide sequence: TGTGCCAGCAGTGAAGCGACAGGGAATCAGCCCCAGCATTTT. Translation: CASSEATGNQPQHF.

V and J are TRBV15 and TRBJ2-7; 8 nucleotides agree with TRBD2. The CDR3 has 14 amino acids. Trimming took 5 bases from V and 4 from J; bases not matched to a gene: 7. The germline V gene has CDR1 LNHNV and CDR2 YYDKDF (reference sequence). CDR3 sequence (DNA): TGTGCCACCAGCGTGGCGGGAGGCAATTACGAGCAGTACTTC. It is translated as CATSVAGGNYEQYF.

The chain couples TRBV7-2 to TRBJ2-1, with TRBD2 matching 8 bases. This CDR3 is built from 12 residues. The germline gives CDR1 SGHTA, CDR2 FQGNSA. V was clipped by 6 bases and J by 14 bases; unmatched bases: 9. DNA for the CDR3: TGTGCCAGCAGTCGACCCGGGACTAGAGAGTTCTTC. This gives the protein CASSRPGTREFF.

The chain couples TRBV9 to TRBJ1-4, with unresolved D. The germline V gene encodes CDR1 SGDLS and CDR2 YYNGEE. V was clipped by 2 bases and J by 8 bases, with 19 bases between them. This CDR3 has 16 amino acids. This CDR3 reads CASSVGAGYPGEKLFF. Here the CDR3 DNA reads TGTGCCAGCAGCGTGGGCGCGGGGTATCCGGGGGAAAAACTGTTTTTT.

This clone was picked up one time. The V gene is TRBV5-1, the J gene TRBJ1-1, with 7 bases lining up with TRBD1. The CDR3 loop spans 14 amino acids. Trimming took 3 bases from V and 0 from J; bases not matched to a gene: 2. Germline CDR1 and CDR2: SGHRS and YFSETQ. The CDR3 is CASSSGQLNTEAFF. The CDR3 nucleotides read TGCGCCAGCAGCTCGGGACAGCTGAACACTGAAGCTTTCTTT.

This chain links TRBV25-1 with TRBJ1-3; D may be TRBD1 (6 bases). Trimming pared 3 bases from V and 4 bases from J, leaving 16 bases between. CDR1 is MGHDK and CDR2 is SYGVNS in the germline V gene. The CDR3 spans 16 residues. The CDR3 coding sequence is TGTGCCAGCAGTGAGGGACATCATAATTCAGGAAACACCATATATTTT. Residues: CASSEGHHNSGNTIYF.

In DNA form, the CDR3 reads TGTGCCAGCAGTTATCCCCAGGGGTCGGCTTCCTACGAGCAGTACTTC. Translation: CASSYPQGSASYEQYF. The chain joins TRBV6-2 or TRBV6-3 to TRBJ2-7, with a possible D match to TRBD1 (6 bases). V was cut by 3 bases and J by 1 base, with 16 bases left in between. The CDR3 has 16 amino acids. Germline V CDR1 and CDR2: MNHEY, SVGEGT.

The V gene is TRBV2, the J gene TRBJ2-4; TRBD1 agrees at 7 bases. This CDR3 contains 15 residues. CDR1 is SNHLY and CDR2 is FYNNEI in the germline V gene. With V trimmed by 6 bases and J by 2 bases, 7 bases remained unmatched. This chain's CDR3 is CASRADRVPKNIQYF. The CDR3 bases are TGTGCCAGCAGAGCTGACAGGGTCCCCAAAAACATTCAGTACTTC.

To note about this clone: The junction shows a germline mismatch at one end, possibly a read error. The V gene is TRBV6-5, the J gene TRBJ2-7; D is unresolved. Germline V lookup: CDR1 MNHEY, CDR2 SVGAGI. The CDR3 extends over 13 amino acids. CDR3 loop: CASSYCPSCEQYF. Written as DNA, the CDR3 is TGTGCCAGCAGTTACTGTCCCTCCTGCGAGCAGTACTTC.

This chain links TRBV28 with TRBJ2-7, with TRBD2 matching over 9 bases. The CDR3 has 14 residues. The V gene's germline CDR1 is MDHEN and CDR2 SYDVKM. The V and J ends lost 3 bases and 7 bases, in that order; junction bases with no gene match: 7. This CDR3 reads CASSFIAGVREQYF. The DNA of the CDR3 is TGTGCCAGCAGTTTCATAGCGGGAGTACGGGAGCAGTACTTC.

The gene calls are TRBV28 and TRBJ1-1; D is possibly TRBD1 (5 bases). The V and J ends lost 6 bases and 4 bases respectively, with 15 bases between them. The germline V gene has CDR1 MDHEN and CDR2 SYDVKM. The CDR3 has 14 amino acids. CDR3 protein: CASRMGPLPTEAFF. CDR3 sequence (DNA): TGTGCCAGCAGGATGGGGCCACTACCCACTGAAGCTTTCTTT.

The rearrangement uses TRBV6-5 and TRBJ2-7, with TRBD2 matching over 9 bases. The CDR3 has 16 residues. CDR1 is MNHEY and CDR2 is SVGAGI in the germline V gene. The trim removed 0 bases at V and 2 bases at J, leaving 5 bases unmatched. Here the CDR3 DNA reads TGTGCCAGCAGTTACTCTTGGCCTAGCGGGACCTACGAGCAGTACTTC. Its translation: CASSYSWPSGTYEQYF.

V and J are TRBV19 and TRBJ1-5; D gene uncertain. Per germline, CDR1 LNHDA and CDR2 SQIVND (reference sequence). CDR3 size: 18 residues. The V and J ends lost 5 bases and 5 bases respectively, with 25 bases between them. The CDR3 DNA follows: TGTGCCAGTAGTCCGGCCTGGCGGGATATTCGACGGTATCAGCCCCAGCATTTT. Translating gives CASSPAWRDIRRYQPQHF. Looking up the rest from reference TRBV19 and TRBJ1-5 gives the full variable domain: DGGITQSPKYLFRKEGQNVTLSCEQNLNHDAMYWYRQDPGQGLRLIYYSQIVNDFQKGDIAEGYSVSREKKESFPLTVTSAQKNPTAFYLCASSPAWRDIRRYQPQHFGDGTRLSIL.

The V and J genes are TRBV14 and TRBJ2-3; TRBD2 matches 10 bases. The germline V gene encodes CDR1 SGHDN and CDR2 FVKESK. V dropped 6 bases and J dropped 6; count of bases not matched to a gene: 9. The CDR3 spans 15 residues. The CDR3 region is CASRPGTSVLDTQYF. CDR3 sequence (DNA): TGTGCCAGCAGGCCCGGGACTAGCGTGTTGGATACGCAGTATTTT.

This clone occurred once. The chain uses TRBV28 and TRBJ1-5; the match to TRBD1 covers 8 bases. Germline V CDR1 and CDR2: MDHEN, SYDVKM. The V and J ends lost 5 bases and 2 bases, in that order; junction bases with no gene match: 5. This CDR3 has 15 amino acids. CDR3 in amino acids: CASSAPTGGNQPQHF. As DNA, the CDR3 is TGTGCCAGCAGTGCCCCGACAGGGGGCAATCAGCCCCAGCATTTT.

This chain links TRBV28 with TRBJ2-1, with 13 bases that match TRBD2. There are 16 residues in the CDR3. Per germline, CDR1 MDHEN and CDR2 SYDVKM. V lost 4 bases and J lost 4; bases outside the gene matches: 4. In nucleotides, the CDR3 is TGTGCCAGCAGTTCCCGGACTAGCGGGAGTTACAATGAGCAGTTCTTC. Translating gives CASSSRTSGSYNEQFF.

This sequence joins TRBV5-6 and TRBJ1-1; 8 positions match TRBD1. The CDR3 loop spans 17 amino acids. Germline V gene data show CDR1 as SGHDT and CDR2 as YYEEEE. The J segment lost 0 bases and the V segment lost 6 bases, leaving 13 bases of the junction unmatched. CDR3 region: CASTIDRGPGMNTEAFF. The DNA for the CDR3 is TGTGCCAGCACCATAGACAGGGGTCCTGGGATGAACACTGAAGCTTTCTTT.

V usage is TRBV27 and J usage is TRBJ2-6; D unresolved. This CDR3 is built from 15 residues. Trimming removed 7 bases from V and 4 bases from J, with 14 bases in between. Germline CDR1 reads MNHEY; CDR2 reads SMNVEV (reference sequence). CDR3 bases: TGTGCCAGCACCCTGTTCGGAGCCGGGGCCAACGTCCTGACTTTC. This codes for CASTLFGAGANVLTF.

J is TRBJ1-4 and V is TRBV5-5, with 7 bases lining up with TRBD1. The germline gives CDR1 SGHKS, CDR2 YYEKEE (reference sequence). The CDR3 loop spans 14 amino acids. With 4 bases clipped from V and 4 bases from J, the junction kept 4 bases outside the gene matches. CDR3 residues: CASSRDSLNEKLFF. The CDR3 bases are TGTGCCAGCAGCCGGGACAGCCTTAATGAAAAACTGTTTTTT.

This clone was observed a few times. The gene calls are TRBV2 and TRBJ2-7, with 10 bases that match TRBD1. Germline assignment: CDR1 SNHLY and CDR2 FYNNEI. Germline trimming cut 6 bases from V and 3 bases from J; bases unmatched to any gene: 8. CDR3 length: 15 amino acids. CDR3 DNA: TGTGCCAGCAGGAAGACCGGGACAGGGGACTACGAGCAGTACTTC. Its translation is CASRKTGTGDYEQYF.

The CDR3 spells CASSFEQSGNTIYF. CDR3 nucleotide sequence: TGTGCCAGCAGTTTTGAACAGTCTGGAAACACCATATATTTT. This chain joins TRBV6-5 and TRBJ1-3; D unclear. Germline V gene data show CDR1 as MNHEY and CDR2 as SVGAGI. V was clipped by 4 bases and J by 1 base, with 8 bases between them. This CDR3 region has 14 residues.

This clone was recorded many times. The V call is TRBV9, the J call TRBJ2-2; 7 nucleotides align to TRBD1. With V trimmed by 0 bases and J by 3 bases, 8 bases remained unmatched. Germline V gene data show CDR1 as SGDLS and CDR2 as YYNGEE. The CDR3 runs 17 residues. CDR3 amino acids: CASSVDPGQTYTGELFF. Here the CDR3 DNA reads TGTGCCAGCAGCGTAGATCCGGGACAGACCTACACCGGGGAGCTGTTTTTT.

The V and J genes are TRBV14 and TRBJ2-7, with TRBD2 matching over 12 bases. The CDR3 loop spans 18 amino acids. CDR1 and CDR2 from the germline V gene are SGHDN and FVKESK. V lost 1 base to trimming and J lost 8 bases; unmatched junction nucleotides: 15. The CDR3 protein is CASSQVTSGGPSLGKQYF. In DNA form, the CDR3 reads TGTGCCAGCAGCCAAGTGACTAGCGGGGGCCCCAGTCTCGGGAAGCAGTACTTC.